Listed below are T cell receptor beta chains from one sample, sequenced in a study of CD8+ T cells in alopecia areata. The protocol was immunoSEQ multiplex PCR, while the TCRdb copy is restricted to in-frame clones and leaves out a portion. The data contain tens of thousands of clones, about three quarters of them singletons. The sequencing here drew on CD8+ T cells sorted from blood, taken at week 44, from a patient treated with tofacitinib. These receptors were collected from a human donor with alopecia areata. Both conserved end residues are part of each CDR3. A D gene is named only where the DNA matches it firmly. The size field is filled for only some rows; it gives once, few, many or a size class.

size,V,J,D,DNA,CDR3
NA,TRBV29-1,TRBJ2-4,NA,TGCAGCGTTGTGCTTAAATCGGTAGCCAAAAACATTCAGTACTTC,CSVVLKSVAKNIQYF
once,TRBV7-2,TRBJ1-1,NA,TGTGCCAGCAGCTTAACGTGGGGGCCGAACACTGAAGCTTTCTTT,CASSLTWGPNTEAFF
once,TRBV15,TRBJ2-7,NA,TGTGCCACCAGCGGGGACTGGACCTACGAGCAGTACTTC,CATSGDWTYEQYF
medium-sized,TRBV7-3,TRBJ2-2,NA,TGTGCCAGCAGCTATAACGGGGAGCTGTTTTTT,CASSYNGELFF
NA,TRBV18,TRBJ1-6,TRBD1,TGTGCCAGCTCACGTAACCGGGACAGCTCCTATAATTCACCCCTCCACTTT,CASSRNRDSSYNSPLHF
NA,TRBV7-9,TRBJ1-1,NA,TGTGCCAGCAGCTCTATAGACAGCACTGAAGCTTTCTTT,CASSSIDSTEAFF
once,TRBV5-1,TRBJ2-5,TRBD2,TGCGCCAGCAGCTGGGACCTCTGGCGGGGGGACCAAGAGACCCAGTACTTC,CASSWDLWRGDQETQYF
NA,TRBV11-2,TRBJ2-3,NA,TGTGCCAGCAGCGCTGGGGGGGCGGAGACAGATACGCAGTATTTT,CASSAGGAETDTQYF
NA,TRBV10-2,TRBJ1-2,TRBD1,TGCGCCAGCAGTGAAACGACAGGGAGAGGGTATGGCTACACCTTC,CASSETTGRGYGYTF
NA,TRBV6-1,TRBJ2-7,NA,TGTGCCAGCAGTGGCACCTACGAGCAGTACTTC,CASSGTYEQYF
NA,TRBV30,TRBJ2-1,NA,TGTGCCTGGTCGCCCGGGGATGAGCAGTTCTTC,CAWSPGDEQFF
NA,TRBV11-2,TRBJ1-1,NA,TGTGCCAGCAGCTCGGTACAGGTAGCCAAGCCTGAAGCTTTCTTT,CASSSVQVAKPEAFF
NA,TRBV5-4,TRBJ1-5,TRBD1,TGTGCCAGCAGCCCCTCTCTGGGACAGGGGGCTGGAGCTCAGCCCCAGCATTTT,CASSPSLGQGAGAQPQHF
NA,TRBV15,TRBJ1-6,NA,TGTGCCACCAGCACAGTGGAGGAGGACGCCTTAAATTCACCCCTCCACTTT,CATSTVEEDALNSPLHF
many,TRBV27,TRBJ1-5,TRBD1,TGTGCCAGCCAGACAGGGGCTGATGGACAGCCCCAGCATTTT,CASQTGADGQPQHF
NA,TRBV4-3,TRBJ1-1,NA,TGCGCCAGCAGCCAAGATGGTGTAGCTGAAGCTTTCTTT,CASSQDGVAEAFF
few,TRBV4-3,TRBJ1-1,NA,TGCGCCAGCAGCCAAGATGCAGGGGAGAGTGCTTTCTTT,CASSQDAGESAFF
NA,TRBV9,TRBJ2-7,NA,TGTGCCAGCAGCGAAGAGGAGGGGTCCGAGCAGTACTTC,CASSEEEGSEQYF
NA,TRBV20-1,TRBJ1-2,NA,TGCAGTGCTAGTAAGGGAAATGGCTACACCTTC,CSASKGNGYTF
NA,TRBV27,TRBJ2-7,TRBD1,TGTGCCAGCAGTTTAAGTGGGACAGGGGTCTACGAGCAGTACTTC,CASSLSGTGVYEQYF
few,TRBV6-6,TRBJ1-4,NA,TGTGCCAGCACCAGCTTCGGGACACTTAATGAAAAACTGTTTTTT,CASTSFGTLNEKLFF
few,TRBV2,TRBJ2-7,TRBD1,TGTGCCAGCAGCGTGCCAGGGGGACCCTACGAGCAGTACTTC,CASSVPGGPYEQYF
NA,TRBV28,TRBJ1-1,NA,TGTGCCAGCAGTTCCCAAACTGACACCAGAGATATTGAAGCTTTCTTT,CASSSQTDTRDIEAFF
NA,TRBV30,TRBJ2-5,TRBD2,TGTGCCTGGAATAGCGGGTTCCAAGAGACCCAGTACTTC,CAWNSGFQETQYF
NA,TRBV30,TRBJ2-7,NA,TGTGCCTGGAGTGTAGGCCAGGGATCCTACGAGCAGTACTTC,CAWSVGQGSYEQYF
NA,TRBV13,TRBJ1-1,NA,TGTGCCAGCAGCGCCAAGAGGGCAGGTGAAGCTTTCTTT,CASSAKRAGEAFF
NA,TRBV13,TRBJ1-1,NA,TGTGCCAGCAGCCTCGTCGGGGGGTTGGACACTGAAGCTTTCTTT,CASSLVGGLDTEAFF